This record looks at one T cell receptor beta chain sequence and its context. The antigen remains undetermined. This entry belongs to a study of OX40 agonist ivuxolimab in advanced cancers. Some clones are missing from TCRdb's copy, which holds only in-frame ones; the method was immunoSEQ multiplex PCR. In the table there are 39,000 or so clones, 87% of which are singletons. Whole-study findings and limits: The study did not work out the antigen specificity of the expanded peripheral T cells.

This CDR3 contains 14 residues. Germline CDR1 is SNHLY and CDR2 is FYNNEI. With 6 bases clipped from V and 5 bases from J, the junction kept 5 bases outside the gene matches. The genes are TRBV2 and TRBJ2-7; 12 positions match TRBD2. The material was CD4+ or CD8+ T cells sorted from blood, obtained in a trial of the OX40 agonist ivuxolimab. This TCR came from an adult with an advanced solid tumor such as melanoma, head and neck, liver or kidney cancer. In DNA form, the CDR3 reads TGTGCCAGCAGAAGGACTAGCGGGACCGACGAGCAGTACTTC. As protein: CASRRTSGTDEQYF.